This TCR beta chain was obtained from a study of blood T cell repertoires in COVID-19. The overall study: Spain, Italy and the United States supplied samples that represented acute and convalescent COVID-19.

Categorization into cohorts depended on clinical history that participants reported. Recovery meant two consecutive negative NP/OP PCR tests, professional clearance, or resolved symptoms. Trimming removed 4 bases from V and 4 bases from J; junction bases left unmatched: 1. CDR3 length: 13 residues. Germline loops: CDR1 SQVTM, CDR2 ANQGSEA. The method was immunoSEQ multiplex PCR; TCRdb's version includes in-frame clones alone and lacks a portion of them. The table includes a few hundred thousand clones, more than 85% detected once. The chain uses TRBV29-1 and TRBJ2-5; TRBD2 aligns across 12 bases. The receptor was isolated from a woman aged 25 to 39 who had recovered from COVID-19. Specimen: PBMCs or T cells enriched from blood (not recorded which). This CDR3 is CSVGTSGTETQYF. Here the CDR3 DNA reads TGCAGCGTTGGGACTAGCGGGACAGAGACCCAGTACTTC.